Below are 9 T cell receptor beta chains sequenced from a single sample in a study of identical twins. TCRdb itself ran the 5' RACE reads through MiXCR, one entry per CDR3 protein. The data hold under 800,000 distinct CDR3 sequences, with approximately 21% observed a single time. This sample also appeared in a second study, on T cells expressing NK-cell markers.

The sample comprised PBMCs. The receptors were sampled from a woman under 30 in good health.

Only a few counts were recorded for this clonotype. V and J are TRBV10-3 and TRBJ2-5; unclear D gene. Trimming pared 1 base from V and 1 base from J, leaving 7 bases between. CDR3 length equals 14 residues. Germline V gene data show CDR1 as ENHRY and CDR2 as SYGVKD. CDR3 DNA: TGTGCCATCAGTGAGTTAGAAGGCCAAGAGACCCAGTACTTC. This codes for CAISELEGQETQYF.

The rearrangement links TRBV20-1 to TRBJ2-2; D is possibly TRBD2 (6 bases). Looked up from germline, CDR1 is DFQATT and CDR2 is SNEGSKA (reference sequence). The V end was cut by 4 bases, the J end by 5 bases, with 17 bases between. This CDR3 has 15 amino acids. CDR3 coding DNA: TGCAGTGCTAAAACCGGGGGTCAAATGACCGGGGAGCTGTTTTTT. Translating gives CSAKTGGQMTGELFF.

The rearrangement uses TRBV10-3 and TRBJ1-1; a possible D gene is TRBD1 (6 bases). V was cut by 5 bases and J by 3 bases, with 13 bases left in between. Germline loops: CDR1 ENHRY, CDR2 SYGVKD. The CDR3 loop spans 14 amino acids. In DNA, the CDR3 is TGTGCCATCAGTCAGGGGCCGGGGGACACTGAAGCTTTCTTT. Translated: CAISQGPGDTEAFF.

In its sample, this clonotype was seen a few times. V is TRBV7-6 and J is TRBJ2-7; 7 bases map to TRBD1. CDR3 length: 15 amino acids. Germline values: CDR1 SGHVS, CDR2 FNYEAQ. With V trimmed by 4 bases and J by 0 bases, 6 bases remained unmatched. For the CDR3, the DNA is TGTGCCAGCAGCTCGGACAGGAGGAGCTCCTACGAGCAGTACTTC. Amino acids: CASSSDRRSSYEQYF.

In this sample, this clonotype turned up many times. The J gene is TRBJ2-7, the V gene TRBV7-9, with TRBD1 matching 10 bases. The CDR3 sequence is 14 residues long. CDR1 and CDR2 (germline): SEHNR, FQNEAQ (reference sequence). V lost 5 bases and J lost 5; bases outside the gene matches: 6. CDR3 protein: CASSPGDRGHEQYF. The CDR3 DNA reads TGTGCCAGCAGCCCCGGGGACAGGGGCCACGAGCAGTACTTC.

This clonotype was seen a handful of times. The chain employs TRBV5-1 and TRBJ2-2, with unresolved D. Germline lookup yields CDR1 SGHRS and CDR2 YFSETQ. Trimming took off 5 bases at V and 4 bases at J, with 30 bases between the two ends. The CDR3 runs 20 residues. CDR3 loop: CASSYPENTGPNAITGELFF. The CDR3 region has the DNA TGCGCCAGCAGTTACCCCGAAAACACCGGGCCAAACGCGATCACCGGGGAGCTGTTTTTT.

This chain links TRBV5-1 with TRBJ2-7; D gene ambiguous. The germline gives CDR1 SGHRS, CDR2 YFSETQ. The V and J ends lost 4 bases and 3 bases respectively, with 11 bases between them. There are 13 residues in the CDR3. As DNA, the CDR3 is TGCGCCAGCAGCGTCGACATCTACTACGAGCAGTACTTC. It translates to CASSVDIYYEQYF.

This clonotype was seen more than once but under ten times. The rearrangement uses TRBV5-1 and TRBJ2-5; 9 bases map to TRBD1. The CDR3 contains 16 residues. V was pared by 7 bases and J by 4 bases, with 14 bases of the junction left unmatched. Germline values: CDR1 SGHRS, CDR2 YFSETQ. The CDR3 is CASGVAGTGYAETQYF. The DNA of the CDR3 is TGCGCCAGCGGAGTAGCAGGGACAGGGTATGCAGAGACCCAGTACTTC.

This clonotype was detected many times. The rearrangement uses TRBV18 and TRBJ2-1; D is unclear. The CDR3 spans 12 residues. V gave up 3 bases and J gave up 14 bases, with 14 bases separating them. Germline V gives CDR1 KGHSH, CDR2 LQKENI. In DNA form, the CDR3 reads TGTGCCAGCTCACCGCCGGATGCTCGTGAGTTCTTC. Residues: CASSPPDAREFF.